The 17 T cell receptor beta chains below all came from one sample that was sequenced in a study of identical twins. TCRdb itself ran the 5' RACE reads through MiXCR, one entry per CDR3 protein. The sample has about 200,000 distinct CDR3 sequences; around 10% are singletons. The sample was memory (CD45RO+) T cells sorted from blood. All receptors derive from a woman aged 18-35 years in good health.

This clonotype was detected many times. The V and J genes are TRBV20-1 and TRBJ2-1; D may correspond to TRBD1 or TRBD2 (6 bases each). This CDR3 comprises 14 residues. The V gene's germline CDR1 is DFQATT and CDR2 SNEGSKA (reference sequence). The CDR3 region is CSLLRGAGYNEQFF. CDR3 nucleotide sequence: TGCAGCCTTTTAAGGGGGGCGGGTTACAATGAGCAGTTCTTC.

This chain connects TRBV20-1 to TRBJ1-1, with TRBD1 matching 10 bases. The CDR3 covers 14 residues. Trimming cost V 6 bases and J 5 bases; bases outside gene matches: 9. Germline CDR1 reads DFQATT; CDR2 reads SNEGSKA (reference sequence). CDR3 DNA sequence: TGCAGTGCCAAAGGGGACAGGGGAGGGACTGAAGCTTTCTTT. Encoded protein: CSAKGDRGGTEAFF.

In this sample, this clonotype turned up a few times. The chain employs TRBV11-2 and TRBJ1-1, with D hard to call. The CDR3 consists of 15 residues. Germline lookup yields CDR1 SGHAT and CDR2 FQNNGV. Trimming removed 3 bases from V and 1 base from J, with 12 bases in between. CDR3 bases: TGTGCCAGCAGCTTGAACGCGGGTAGGAACACTGAAGCTTTCTTT. Its translation: CASSLNAGRNTEAFF.

The chain links TRBV27 to TRBJ2-7, with TRBD1 matching over 11 bases. V trimming: 5 bases; J trimming: 1 base; junction bases outside the gene matches: 10. The V gene's germline CDR1 is MNHEY and CDR2 SMNVEV (reference sequence). The CDR3 has 17 residues. The CDR3, as DNA: TGTGCCAGCAGTCCTAGCCCGGGACAGGGGGGTTCCTACGAGCAGTACTTC. This encodes CASSPSPGQGGSYEQYF.

The chain employs TRBV7-2 and TRBJ2-5; the D gene is possibly TRBD1 (6 bases). There are 15 residues in the CDR3. Per the germline V gene, CDR1 is SGHTA and CDR2 is FQGNSA. Trimming cost V 5 bases and J 7 bases, with 20 bases left between them. The CDR3 coding sequence is TGTGCCAGCAGCGCAGGGGCGAGCAGCTATGGGACCCAGTACTTC. Its protein product is CASSAGASSYGTQYF.

The J gene is TRBJ2-4, the V gene TRBV2, with 14 bases lining up with TRBD2. The V gene end was trimmed by 6 bases and the J gene end by 5 bases; junction bases not matched to a gene: 6. The CDR3 loop spans 16 amino acids. CDR1 SNHLY and CDR2 FYNNEI come from the germline V gene. In DNA form, the CDR3 reads TGTGCCAGCAGGTCCGGGACTAGCGGGAGAGAAAACATTCAGTACTTC. Encoded protein: CASRSGTSGRENIQYF. Complete variable domain (other parts from reference TRBV2 and TRBJ2-4): EPEVTQTPSHQVTQMGQEVILRCVPISNHLYFYWYRQILGQKVEFLVSFYNNEISEKSEIFDDQFSVERPDGSNFTLKIRSTKLEDSAMYFCASRSGTSGRENIQYFGAGTRLSVL.

This sequence joins TRBV19 and TRBJ1-6, with 7 bases fitting TRBD1. Germline CDR1 and CDR2: LNHDA and SQIVND (reference sequence). The trim removed 5 bases at V and 10 bases at J, leaving 11 bases unmatched. The CDR3 loop spans 15 amino acids. For the CDR3, the DNA is TGTGCCAGTAGTCCCGGACAGGAGGGAAGGTCACCCCTCCACTTT. Protein sequence: CASSPGQEGRSPLHF.

This clonotype was recorded a few times. The CDR3 DNA is TGCGCCAGCAGCTTGGGACCCGCTTCCTACGAGCAGTACTTC. Translating it yields CASSLGPASYEQYF. The chain joins TRBV5-1 to TRBJ2-7; D is unclear. The CDR3 loop spans 14 amino acids. Trimming took 0 bases from V and 1 from J, leaving 8 bases between them. Germline V CDR1 and CDR2: SGHRS, YFSETQ.

This clonotype was picked up many times. The chain joins TRBV27 to TRBJ2-7, with TRBD1 matching over 9 bases. CDR3 size: 15 residues. CDR1 and CDR2 from the germline V gene are MNHEY and SMNVEV (reference sequence). Unmatched junction bases numbered 5, after V lost 2 bases and J lost 3 bases. The CDR3 here is CASSLDGTGRYEQYF. CDR3 DNA: TGTGCCAGCAGTTTAGATGGGACAGGGCGCTACGAGCAGTACTTC.

The J gene is TRBJ2-3, the V gene TRBV19, with 11 bases identical to TRBD2. The junction had 14 bases not matched to a gene; V was cut back by 5 bases and J by 4 bases. The CDR3 runs to 18 residues. Germline V gives CDR1 LNHDA, CDR2 SQIVND (reference sequence). Here the CDR3 DNA reads TGTGCCAGTAGTCCTCATCCACAGACTAGCGGGACGGCAGATACGCAGTATTTT. Translation: CASSPHPQTSGTADTQYF.

Remarks on this clonotype: This sequence may be a read error, since a much larger clone differs from it by one base. The rearrangement joins TRBV6-1 to TRBJ2-3; 7 bases map to TRBD2. The CDR3 is 13 amino acids. Germline CDR1 and CDR2: MNHNS and SASEGT. CDR3 sequence (DNA): TGTGCCAGCAGACGGACGGGAGGAGATACGCACTATTTT. Protein product: CASRRTGGDTHYF.

V gene TRBV29-1 combines with J gene TRBJ2-5; a weak D match, TRBD2 (6 bases). Trimming took off 2 bases at V and 4 bases at J, with 8 bases between the two ends. Germline CDR1 and CDR2: SQVTM and ANQGSEA. This CDR3 region has 12 residues. CDR3 protein: CSVERLGETQYF. The DNA for the CDR3 is TGCAGCGTTGAAAGACTAGGAGAGACCCAGTACTTC.

The rearrangement links TRBV29-1 to TRBJ2-7; no clear D gene. This CDR3 comprises 13 residues. Germline V gene lookup returns CDR1 SQVTM and CDR2 ANQGSEA. Trimming pared 7 bases from V and 3 bases from J, leaving 16 bases between. This CDR3 reads CSAPKRGIYEQYF. The CDR3 DNA reads TGCAGCGCCCCCAAGCGCGGAATCTACGAGCAGTACTTC.

This clonotype was counted only a few times. The J gene is TRBJ2-3, the V gene TRBV4-1; 8 positions agree with TRBD1. Germline CDR1 and CDR2: MGHRA and YSYEKL. V gave up 4 bases and J gave up 10 bases; unmatched junction bases: 4. The CDR3 covers 12 residues. The CDR3 loop is CASSLRGQAQYF. CDR3 coding DNA: TGCGCCAGCAGCCTCAGGGGGCAGGCGCAGTATTTT.

This clonotype has only a few counts. The chain joins TRBV3-1 to TRBJ1-2; D is unresolved. Trimming removed 1 base from V and 4 bases from J, with 13 bases in between. Germline values: CDR1 LGHDT, CDR2 YNNKEL (reference sequence). The CDR3 consists of 15 residues. The CDR3 loop reads CASSQARIVLYGYTF. As DNA, the CDR3 is TGTGCCAGCAGCCAAGCGCGTATCGTACTCTATGGCTACACCTTC.

This clonotype was recorded a few times. This rearrangement joins TRBV5-1 to TRBJ2-3, with TRBD2 matching 14 bases. Losses at the gene ends were 4 bases for V and 3 bases for J; bases not matched to a gene: 7. Germline V gene data show CDR1 as SGHRS and CDR2 as YFSETQ. The CDR3 runs 17 residues. The DNA of the CDR3 is TGCGCCAGCAGCCCGGGACTAGCGGGGGTGATAACAGATACGCAGTATTTT. Translation gives CASSPGLAGVITDTQYF.

The rearrangement uses TRBV27 and TRBJ1-2, with D maybe TRBD1 (6 bases). Germline CDR1 and CDR2: MNHEY and SMNVEV (reference sequence). The CDR3 loop spans 15 amino acids. V lost 6 bases, J lost 1 base, and 15 bases lay in between. CDR3 bases: TGTGCCAGCAGGCTAAAGGGGGAGCTTAACTATGGCTACACCTTC. It encodes CASRLKGELNYGYTF.